The rows below give T cell receptor beta chains drawn from one sample of a study of blood T cells in healthy people across ages. TCRdb fed the 5' RACE reads into MiXCR, producing one record per CDR3 protein. The sample carries about 930,000 distinct CDR3 sequences, around 29% recorded once. These data also featured in a second study, about T cells of mothers and their children.

Sequences were obtained from blood. Every receptor here comes from a middle-aged woman in good health. The CDR3 runs from the conserved cysteine through the conserved F or W. The D gene is left open where the match is weak. Clone size, where shown, is once, few, many, or a class for clones that have expanded.

d_gene	j_gene	abundance	v_gene	CDR3nt	CDR3aa
.	TRBJ2-2	.	TRBV20-1	TGCAGTGCTAGACGGCAGGCTGGCGGGGAGCGGTTTTTT	CSARRQAGGERFF
.	TRBJ1-3	.	TRBV7-9	TGTGCCAGCAGCTTATTCACGGAATACCAGGGTTCGGGAAACACCATATATTTT	CASSLFTEYQGSGNTIYF
TRBD1	TRBJ2-1	.	TRBV3-1	TGTACCAGCACCCTGGGACAGACAGGTGAGCAGTTCTTC	CTSTLGQTGEQFF
.	TRBJ1-1	many	TRBV14	TGTGCCAGCAGCACCCGTCTTACTGAAGCTTTCTTT	CASSTRLTEAFF
.	TRBJ2-7	.	TRBV30	TGTGCCTGGAGTGTTGCCTACGAGCAGTACTTC	CAWSVAYEQYF
.	TRBJ1-5	.	TRBV30	TGTGCCTGGAGACGGGGAAACAATCAGCCCCAGCATTTT	CAWRRGNNQPQHF
.	TRBJ1-1	few	TRBV18	TGTGCCAGCTCCCGGGCGGGGGGCGGCGGAACTGAAGCTTTCTTT	CASSRAGGGGTEAFF
.	TRBJ2-7	many	TRBV7-2	TGTGCCAGCAGCCCGCAGGAGCGTCGCTCCTACGAGCAGTACTTC	CASSPQERRSYEQYF
TRBD1	TRBJ1-2	many	TRBV7-2	TGTGCCAGCAGCAATACAGGGGGCGGCTATGGCTACACCTTC	CASSNTGGGYGYTF
TRBD1	TRBJ1-6	many	TRBV10-3	TGTGCCATCAGCCGGGACAGAGATAATTCACCCCTCCACTTT	CAISRDRDNSPLHF
TRBD1	TRBJ2-2	few	TRBV28	TGTGCCAGCAGTTTAAGTGACAGGGGTTCCGGGGAGCTGTTTTTT	CASSLSDRGSGELFF
.	TRBJ2-5	.	TRBV7-2	TGTGCCAGCAGCCCGGAGACAGGCGCCCGTGAGACCCAGTACTTC	CASSPETGARETQYF
TRBD2	TRBJ2-7	few	TRBV28	TGTGCCAGCGTTTTAGCGGGGCTTAGCTCCTACGAGCAGTACTTC	CASVLAGLSSYEQYF
.	TRBJ1-2	few	TRBV7-6	TGTGCCAGCAGCGCAGGACGGTCCTATGGCTACACCTTC	CASSAGRSYGYTF
.	TRBJ2-3	few	TRBV6-6	TGTGCCAGCAGTTACCGTATATTGAGCGGGTCGTCAGATACGCAGTATTTT	CASSYRILSGSSDTQYF
.	TRBJ2-6	.	TRBV28	TGTGCCAGCAGCCCGGCAGGCTTCTTTCCCTCTGGGGCCAACGTCCTGACTTTC	CASSPAGFFPSGANVLTF
.	TRBJ2-1	many	TRBV27	TGTGCCAGCAGTTTGTTAGGTCTTCTCAATGAGCAGTTCTTC	CASSLLGLLNEQFF
.	TRBJ2-1	many	TRBV9	TGTGCCAGCAGCGTAGGTGTGTCGGGACACAATGAGCAGTTCTTC	CASSVGVSGHNEQFF
.	TRBJ1-2	.	TRBV4-3	TGCGCCAGCAGCCCCTGGGTAAACTATGGCTACACCTTC	CASSPWVNYGYTF
.	TRBJ1-3	.	TRBV7-2	TGTGCCAGCAGCTTAGTCGCCTCCAGTCCGGGATCCTCTGGAAACACCATATATTTT	CASSLVASSPGSSGNTIYF
.	TRBJ2-5	few	TRBV7-9	TGTGCCAGCAGCCCCGGGCGGACCATACAAGAGACCCAGTACTTC	CASSPGRTIQETQYF
TRBD1	TRBJ2-1	many	TRBV27	TGTGCCAGCAGTTCACAAATTGACAGGGTAGGCGAGCAGTTCTTC	CASSSQIDRVGEQFF
TRBD1	TRBJ2-3	few	TRBV7-3	TGTGCCAGCAGCCTTTCCGGGACAGCCACGCAGTATTTT	CASSLSGTATQYF
TRBD1	TRBJ1-1	.	TRBV10-2	TGCGCCAGCACCCCGACAGGGTCGAGCACTGAAGCTTTCTTT	CASTPTGSSTEAFF
.	TRBJ1-2	.	TRBV28	TGTGCCAGCAGTTCAGAACGGACCTCCCGGTGGGATGGCTACACCTTC	CASSSERTSRWDGYTF
TRBD1	TRBJ1-5	few	TRBV29-1	TGCAGCGCGGGACAGGGGCGGCAGCAGCCCCAGCATTTT	CSAGQGRQQPQHF
.	TRBJ2-7	.	TRBV9	TGTGCCAGCAGCGTAGCGTCAGGTAACTACGAGCAGTACTTC	CASSVASGNYEQYF
.	TRBJ1-2	.	TRBV19	TGTGCCAGTAGTATTGCGGACAAGTCCTATGGCTACACCTTC	CASSIADKSYGYTF
.	TRBJ2-1	few	TRBV6-4	TGTGCCAGCAGTGAAGCCTTCGGGTCCTACAATGAGCAGTTCTTC	CASSEAFGSYNEQFF
.	TRBJ2-1	many	TRBV29-1	TGCAGCGTTAACTTACCTTTCCTCTCGTACAATGAGCAGTTCTTC	CSVNLPFLSYNEQFF
TRBD1	TRBJ2-5	few	TRBV15	TGTGCCACCAGCGCCCGGACAGGCACACCGCAAGAGACCCAGTACTTC	CATSARTGTPQETQYF
.	TRBJ1-6	many	TRBV5-4	TGTGCCAGCAGCTCGATGGTTGGCTCCTATAATTCACCCCTCCACTTT	CASSSMVGSYNSPLHF